The clone carrying this TCR beta chain has just one count. Antigen: not known. The source of the sample is a study of cytomegalovirus exposure and HLA in healthy donors. Study-level background: Drawn from HLA-typed donors, about 82 million unique TCRs were held in an early data release.

Primers for the PCR totalled 60 Vbeta and 13 Jbeta. Assay used: immunoSEQ multiplex PCR; TCRdb lists only in-frame clones, some missing. The table lists about 120,000 clones, approximately 80% of them singletons. The study, taken as a whole, reports: As immune exposure information, only CMV serostatus was available. In a later analysis, TCR beta V- and J-gene trimming was associated with a missense DCLRE1C variant. Sequencing likely generated an artifact that appeared as a cluster of highly shared sequence variants.

The CDR3 covers 12 residues. Trimming took 3 bases from V and 4 from J, leaving 8 bases between them. Germline CDR1 reads SGHRS; CDR2 reads YFSETQ. The chain links TRBV5-1 to TRBJ2-7; D is ambiguous. What was sequenced was PBMCs. This clonotype originated in a man aged 18 to 29 in good health and CMV-seropositive. The CDR3 nucleotides are TGCGCCAGCAGCTCCTACCCTTACGAGCAGTACTTC. Residues: CASSSYPYEQYF.